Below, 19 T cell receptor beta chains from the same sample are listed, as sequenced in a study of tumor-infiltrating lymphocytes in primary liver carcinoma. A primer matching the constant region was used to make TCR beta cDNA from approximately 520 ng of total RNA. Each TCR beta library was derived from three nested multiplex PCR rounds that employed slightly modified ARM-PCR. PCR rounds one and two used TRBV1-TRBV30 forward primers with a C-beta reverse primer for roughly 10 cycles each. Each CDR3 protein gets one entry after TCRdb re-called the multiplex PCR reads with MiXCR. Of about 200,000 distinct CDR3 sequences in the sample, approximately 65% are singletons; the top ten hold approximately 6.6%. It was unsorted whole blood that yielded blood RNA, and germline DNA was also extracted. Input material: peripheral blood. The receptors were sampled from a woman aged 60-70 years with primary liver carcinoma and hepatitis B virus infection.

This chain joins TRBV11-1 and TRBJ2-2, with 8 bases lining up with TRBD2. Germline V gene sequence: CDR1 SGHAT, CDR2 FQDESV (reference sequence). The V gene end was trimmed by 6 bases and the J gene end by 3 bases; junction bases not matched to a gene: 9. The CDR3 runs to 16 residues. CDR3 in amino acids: CASRPTSGRDTGELFF. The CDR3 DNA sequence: TGTGCCAGCAGACCCACTAGCGGAAGGGACACCGGGGAGCTGTTTTTT.

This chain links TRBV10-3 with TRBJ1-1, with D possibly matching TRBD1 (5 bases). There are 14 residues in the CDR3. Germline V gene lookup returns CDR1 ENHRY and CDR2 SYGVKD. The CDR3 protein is CGTTRESQGSEAFF. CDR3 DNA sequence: TGTGGCACCACCCGGGAGTCCCAGGGATCTGAAGCTTTCTTT.

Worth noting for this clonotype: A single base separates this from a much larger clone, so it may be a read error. The CDR3 sequence: CASSLIEDNGQFF. The DNA for the CDR3 is TGTGCCAGCAGCTTGATAGAGGACAATGGGCAGTTCTTC. The chain joins TRBV5-6 to TRBJ2-1; D is perhaps TRBD1 (5 bases). Germline loops: CDR1 SGHDT, CDR2 YYEEEE. The CDR3 spans 13 residues.

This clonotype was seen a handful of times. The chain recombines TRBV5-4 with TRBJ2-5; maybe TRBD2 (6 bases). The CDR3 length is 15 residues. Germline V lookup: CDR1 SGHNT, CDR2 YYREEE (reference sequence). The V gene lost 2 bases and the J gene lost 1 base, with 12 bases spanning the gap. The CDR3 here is CASSLRGGIQETQYF. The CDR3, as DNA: TGTGCCAGCAGCTTAAGGGGAGGCATCCAAGAGACCCAGTACTTC. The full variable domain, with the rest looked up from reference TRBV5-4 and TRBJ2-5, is ETGVTQSPTHLIKTRGQQVTLRCSSQSGHNTVSWYQQALGQGPQFIFQYYREEENGRGNFPPRFSGLQFPNYSSELNVNALELDDSALYLCASSLRGGIQETQYFGPGTRLLVL.

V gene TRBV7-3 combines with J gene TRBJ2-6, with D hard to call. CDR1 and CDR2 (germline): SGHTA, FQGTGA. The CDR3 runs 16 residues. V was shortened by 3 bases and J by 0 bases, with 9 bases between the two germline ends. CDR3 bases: TGTGCCAGCAGCTTCTCTGCGGTCTCTGGGGCCAACGTCCTGACTTTC. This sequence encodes CASSFSAVSGANVLTF.

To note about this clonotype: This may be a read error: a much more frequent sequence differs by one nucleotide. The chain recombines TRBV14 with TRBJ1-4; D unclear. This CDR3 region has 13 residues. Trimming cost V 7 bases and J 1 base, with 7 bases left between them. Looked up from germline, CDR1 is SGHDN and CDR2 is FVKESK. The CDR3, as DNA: TGTGCCAGCAACCACCTAACTAATGAAAAACTGTTTTTT. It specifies CASNHLTNEKLFF. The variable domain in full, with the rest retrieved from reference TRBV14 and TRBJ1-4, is EAGVTQFPSHSVIEKGQTVTLRCDPISGHDNLYWYRRVMGKEIKFLLHFVKESKQDESGMPNNRFLAERTGGTYSTLKVQPAELEDSGVYFCASNHLTNEKLFFGSGTQLSVL.

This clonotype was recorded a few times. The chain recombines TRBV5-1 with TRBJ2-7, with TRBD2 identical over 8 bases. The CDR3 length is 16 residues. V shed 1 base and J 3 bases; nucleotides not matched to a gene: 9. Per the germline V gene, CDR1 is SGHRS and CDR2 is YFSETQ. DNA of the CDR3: TGCGCCAGCAGCTTGAACCTCGGGACTAGTCACTACGAGCAGTACTTC. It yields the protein CASSLNLGTSHYEQYF.

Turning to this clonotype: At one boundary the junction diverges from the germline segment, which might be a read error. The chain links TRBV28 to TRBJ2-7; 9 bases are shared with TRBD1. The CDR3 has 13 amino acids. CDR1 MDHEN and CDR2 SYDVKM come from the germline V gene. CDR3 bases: TGTGCCGGCAGAACTTACAGGGGGCTCGAGCAGTACTTC. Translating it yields CAGRTYRGLEQYF.

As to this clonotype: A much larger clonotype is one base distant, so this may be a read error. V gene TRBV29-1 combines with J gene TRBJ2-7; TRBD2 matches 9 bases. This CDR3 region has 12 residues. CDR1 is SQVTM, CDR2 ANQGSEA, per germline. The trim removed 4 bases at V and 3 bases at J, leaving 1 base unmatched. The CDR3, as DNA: TGCAGCGTTGGGACTAGCGACTACGAGCAGTACTTC. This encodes CSVGTSDYEQYF.

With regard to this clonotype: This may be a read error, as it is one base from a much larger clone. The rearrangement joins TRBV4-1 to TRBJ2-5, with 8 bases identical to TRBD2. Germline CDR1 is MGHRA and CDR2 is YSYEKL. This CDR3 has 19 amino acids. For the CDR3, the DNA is TGCACCAGCAGCCAAGAGTACACGGGAGCGGGAGTTTCCCAAGAGACCCAGTACTTC. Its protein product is CTSSQEYTGAGVSQETQYF.

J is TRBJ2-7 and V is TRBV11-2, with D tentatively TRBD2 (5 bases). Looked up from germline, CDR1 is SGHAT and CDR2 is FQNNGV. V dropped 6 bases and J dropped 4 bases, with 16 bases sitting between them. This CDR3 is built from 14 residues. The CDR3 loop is CASRDIREPYEQYF. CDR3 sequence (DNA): TGTGCCAGCAGAGATATAAGGGAGCCTTACGAGCAGTACTTC.

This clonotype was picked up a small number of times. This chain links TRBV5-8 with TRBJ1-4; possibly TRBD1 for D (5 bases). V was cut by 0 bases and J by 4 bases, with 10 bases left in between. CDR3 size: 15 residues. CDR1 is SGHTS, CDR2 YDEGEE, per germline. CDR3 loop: CASSLDGADNEKLFF. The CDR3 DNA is TGTGCCAGCAGCTTGGATGGGGCGGATAATGAAAAACTGTTTTTT. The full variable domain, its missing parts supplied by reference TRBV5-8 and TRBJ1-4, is EAGVTQSPTHLIKTRGQQATLRCSPISGHTSVYWYQQALGLGLQFLLWYDEGEERNRGNFPPRFSGRQFPNYSSELNVNALELEDSALYLCASSLDGADNEKLFFGSGTQLSVL.

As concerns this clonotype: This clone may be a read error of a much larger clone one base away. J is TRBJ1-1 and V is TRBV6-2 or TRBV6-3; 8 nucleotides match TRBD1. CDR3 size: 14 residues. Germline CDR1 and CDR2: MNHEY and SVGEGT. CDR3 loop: CASRPQGAVTGAFF. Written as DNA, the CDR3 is TGTGCCAGCAGACCGCAGGGGGCAGTGACTGGAGCTTTCTTT.

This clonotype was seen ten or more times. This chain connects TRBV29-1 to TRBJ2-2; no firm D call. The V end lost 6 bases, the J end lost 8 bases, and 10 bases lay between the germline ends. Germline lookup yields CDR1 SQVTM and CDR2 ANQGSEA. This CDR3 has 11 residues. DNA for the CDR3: TGCAGCGTCTCCATGGCTGGGGAGCTGTTTTTT. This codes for CSVSMAGELFF.

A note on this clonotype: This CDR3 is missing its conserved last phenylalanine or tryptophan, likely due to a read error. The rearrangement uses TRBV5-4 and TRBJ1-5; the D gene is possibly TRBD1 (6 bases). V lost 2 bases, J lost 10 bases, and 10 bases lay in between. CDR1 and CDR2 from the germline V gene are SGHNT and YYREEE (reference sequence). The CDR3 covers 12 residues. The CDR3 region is CASSLVGGPQHP. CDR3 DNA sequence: TGTGCCAGCAGCTTAGTGGGGGGCCCCCAGCATCCT.

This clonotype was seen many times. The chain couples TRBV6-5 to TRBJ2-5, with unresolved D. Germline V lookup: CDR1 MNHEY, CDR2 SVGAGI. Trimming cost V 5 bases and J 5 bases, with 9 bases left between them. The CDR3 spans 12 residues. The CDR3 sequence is CASSHLEETQYF. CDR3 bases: TGTGCCAGCAGTCACCTTGAGGAGACCCAGTACTTC.

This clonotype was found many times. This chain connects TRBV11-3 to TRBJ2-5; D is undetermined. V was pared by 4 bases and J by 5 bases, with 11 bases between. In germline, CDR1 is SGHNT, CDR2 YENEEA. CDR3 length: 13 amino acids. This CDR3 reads CASSSGRGETQYF. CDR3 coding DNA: TGTGCCAGCAGCTCGGGTCGTGGCGAGACCCAGTACTTC.

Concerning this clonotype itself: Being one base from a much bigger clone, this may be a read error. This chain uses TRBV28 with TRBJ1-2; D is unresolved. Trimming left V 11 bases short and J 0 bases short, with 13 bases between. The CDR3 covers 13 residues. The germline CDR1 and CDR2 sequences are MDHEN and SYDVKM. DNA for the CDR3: TGTGCCGGCGGATGGTCCCCTAACTATGGCTACACCTTC. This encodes CAGGWSPNYGYTF.

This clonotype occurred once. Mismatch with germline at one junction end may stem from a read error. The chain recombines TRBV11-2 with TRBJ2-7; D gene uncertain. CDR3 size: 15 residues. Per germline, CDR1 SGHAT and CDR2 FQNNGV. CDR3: CAGSRAWAPSYEQYF. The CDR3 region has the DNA TGTGCCGGCAGCCGTGCATGGGCTCCCTCCTACGAGCAGTACTTC.